Following are 32 T cell receptor beta chains from one sample sequenced in a study of cytotoxic CD8 clonotypes in ibrutinib-treated CLL. Sequencing was performed with immunoSEQ multiplex PCR; in TCRdb, only in-frame clones are kept and a portion is missing. The sample includes 25,000 to 35,000 clones, 62% of them seen just once. Material: PBMCs, obtained before ibrutinib treatment. The receptors stem from a human donor with chronic lymphocytic leukemia.

The J gene is TRBJ2-7, the V gene TRBV7-6; 13 nucleotides line up with TRBD2. Germline V gives CDR1 SGHVS, CDR2 FNYEAQ. The CDR3 loop spans 19 amino acids. V trimming: 2 bases; J trimming: 7 bases; junction bases outside the gene matches: 17. CDR3: CASSLQGLAGLGSPWEQYF. The CDR3 bases are TGTGCCAGCAGCTTACAGGGACTAGCGGGACTGGGTTCACCTTGGGAGCAGTACTTC.

The rearrangement uses TRBV7-2 and TRBJ2-1; D not certain. CDR1 and CDR2 from the germline V gene are SGHTA and FQGNSA. The CDR3 has 16 residues. V was cut by 1 base and J by 4 bases, with 14 bases left in between. CDR3 region: CASSLVSDPVYNEQFF. In nucleotides, the CDR3 is TGTGCCAGCAGCTTAGTATCAGACCCTGTATACAATGAGCAGTTCTTC.

This clone was seen a handful of times. The rearrangement joins TRBV6-6 to TRBJ1-2; possible D gene TRBD1, 5 bases. This CDR3 contains 14 residues. V shed 0 bases and J shed 5 bases, with 10 bases lying between them. Germline lookup yields CDR1 MNHNY and CDR2 SVGAGI (reference sequence). CDR3 DNA sequence: TGTGCCAGCAGTTACTCGACAGTTGAATATGGCTACACCTTC. Protein: CASSYSTVEYGYTF.

This clone was picked up a small number of times. The genes are TRBV7-6 and TRBJ1-1; D might be TRBD1 (5 bases). The CDR3 runs to 13 residues. Germline values: CDR1 SGHVS, CDR2 FNYEAQ. The V end lost 5 bases, the J end lost 3 bases, and 10 bases lay between the germline ends. CDR3 DNA sequence: TGTGCCAGCAGCCCAAGCAGGGACACTGAAGCTTTCTTT. Protein sequence: CASSPSRDTEAFF.

This rearrangement joins TRBV6-1 to TRBJ2-7; possibly TRBD1 for D (6 bases). CDR1 MNHNS and CDR2 SASEGT come from the germline V gene. The V end lost 5 bases, the J end lost 2 bases, and 16 bases lay between the germline ends. There are 15 residues in the CDR3. The CDR3 DNA reads as TGTGCCAGCAGTCTTTGGTGGGGGCCGGCCTACGAGCAGTACTTC. As protein: CASSLWWGPAYEQYF.

The gene calls are TRBV7-9 and TRBJ1-2; D call uncertain. The CDR3 loop spans 13 amino acids. The germline V and J ends were trimmed by 1 base and 8 bases, with 11 bases remaining between them. The germline V gene encodes CDR1 SEHNR and CDR2 FQNEAQ (reference sequence). This CDR3 is CASSLVSGMGYTF. CDR3 nucleotide sequence: TGTGCCAGCAGCTTAGTTTCCGGGATGGGCTACACCTTC.

The V call is TRBV5-5, the J call TRBJ1-1; tentative D call: TRBD1 (6 bases). The CDR3 length is 16 residues. Trimming left V 0 bases short and J 2 bases short, with 14 bases between. CDR1 SGHKS and CDR2 YYEKEE come from the germline V gene (reference sequence). The CDR3 protein is CASSLGWPGDNTEAFF. CDR3 bases: TGTGCCAGCAGCTTGGGCTGGCCAGGGGATAACACTGAAGCTTTCTTT.

This clone turned up a few times. The genes are TRBV19 and TRBJ1-1; D not resolved. The germline gives CDR1 LNHDA, CDR2 SQIVND (reference sequence). Between the trimmed V and J ends, which lost 0 bases and 0 bases, there was a span of 2 bases. This CDR3 is built from 13 residues. As DNA, the CDR3 is TGTGCCAGTAGTATAGATGTGAACACTGAAGCTTTCTTT. This translates into CASSIDVNTEAFF.

V gene TRBV28 combines with J gene TRBJ2-7, with TRBD2 identical over 15 bases. The V and J ends lost 6 bases and 3 bases, in that order; junction bases with no gene match: 9. This CDR3 has 17 amino acids. The germline V gene encodes CDR1 MDHEN and CDR2 SYDVKM. As DNA, the CDR3 is TGTGCCAGCAGACTTAGGACTAGCGGGAGGGCCCTCTACGAGCAGTACTTC. Its protein product is CASRLRTSGRALYEQYF.

This clone appeared a few times. This sequence joins TRBV9 and TRBJ2-2, with 13 bases that match TRBD2. The CDR3 consists of 15 residues. Germline CDR1 is SGDLS and CDR2 is YYNGEE. The J segment lost 7 bases and the V segment lost 4 bases, leaving 4 bases of the junction unmatched. The CDR3 sequence is CASSTGTSGVGELFF. The CDR3 DNA sequence: TGTGCCAGCAGCACTGGGACTAGCGGGGTCGGGGAGCTGTTTTTT.

The chain uses TRBV5-6 and TRBJ1-4; the D gene is possibly TRBD1 (5 bases). There are 15 residues in the CDR3. Germline V CDR1 and CDR2: SGHDT, YYEEEE. Trimming cost V 4 bases and J 8 bases, with 18 bases left between them. The CDR3 DNA sequence: TGTGCCAGCAGCGGGCGGAGGGGCAGGGAAGAAAAACTGTTTTTT. Translated, it gives CASSGRRGREEKLFF. The whole variable domain, filled in from reference TRBV5-6 and TRBJ1-4, reads DAGVTQSPTHLIKTRGQQVTLRCSPKSGHDTVSWYQQALGQGPQFIFQYYEEEERQRGNFPDRFSGHQFPNYSSELNVNALLLGDSALYLCASSGRRGREEKLFFGSGTQLSVL.

This clone came up once. The V call is TRBV20-1, the J call TRBJ1-2; the D is unclear. This CDR3 contains 11 residues. CDR1 is DFQATT, CDR2 SNEGSKA, per germline (reference sequence). Trimming stripped 8 bases from V and 1 base from J, with 8 bases between. The DNA for the CDR3 is TGCAGTTCCCACTTTAACTATGGCTACACCTTC. Its translation: CSSHFNYGYTF.

The J gene is TRBJ2-7, the V gene TRBV5-1; 7 positions agree with TRBD1. Germline V gene lookup returns CDR1 SGHRS and CDR2 YFSETQ. The junction had 3 bases not matched to a gene; V was cut back by 0 bases and J by 0 bases. The CDR3 length is 15 residues. CDR3: CASSLEGTVSYEQYF. Written as DNA, the CDR3 is TGCGCCAGCAGCTTGGAAGGGACAGTCTCCTACGAGCAGTACTTC.

The gene calls are TRBV6-5 and TRBJ1-5; D unclear. In germline, CDR1 is MNHEY, CDR2 SVGAGI. Trimming shortened V by 0 bases and J by 4 bases, and 7 bases separated the two germline ends. CDR3 length: 14 residues. In DNA, the CDR3 is TGTGCCAGCAGTTACTCAGGAGTAAATCAGCCCCAGCATTTT. It is translated as CASSYSGVNQPQHF.

The chain combines TRBV13 with TRBJ2-3, with 10 bases identical to TRBD2. V shed 5 bases, J shed 0 bases, and the junction held 8 bases outside the gene matches. The V gene's germline CDR1 is PRHDT and CDR2 FYEKMQ (reference sequence). CDR3 size: 17 residues. CDR3 nucleotides: TGTGCCAGCAGCCGGACTAGCGGACGTCTCAGCACAGATACGCAGTATTTT. Its protein is CASSRTSGRLSTDTQYF. Full variable domain (missing parts from reference TRBV13 and TRBJ2-3): AAGVIQSPRHLIKEKRETATLKCYPIPRHDTVYWYQQGPGQDPQFLISFYEKMQSDKGSIPDRFSAQQFSDYHSELNMSSLELGDSALYFCASSRTSGRLSTDTQYFGPGTRLTVL.

The chain recombines TRBV6-5 with TRBJ1-2; the D gene is possibly TRBD1 (6 bases). Trimming shortened V by 2 bases and J by 5 bases, and 15 bases separated the two germline ends. This CDR3 is built from 15 residues. CDR1 is MNHEY and CDR2 is SVGAGI in the germline V gene. The CDR3 sequence: CASSYEGGRGYGYTF. The DNA of the CDR3 is TGTGCCAGCAGTTACGAGGGGGGGCGCGGATATGGCTACACCTTC.

The chain combines TRBV5-1 with TRBJ1-3; the D gene is possibly TRBD1 (6 bases). This CDR3 is built from 16 residues. V lost 3 bases and J lost 0, with 13 bases in between. The germline gives CDR1 SGHRS, CDR2 YFSETQ. CDR3 sequence reads: CASSYQGHYSGNTIYF. The CDR3 DNA reads TGCGCCAGCAGCTACCAGGGGCACTACTCTGGAAACACCATATATTTT.

This clone was recorded a few times. The V and J genes are TRBV14 and TRBJ1-5, with a tentative D call TRBD1 (5 bases). Trimming left V 11 bases short and J 1 base short, with 12 bases between. CDR3 length equals 13 residues. Germline V gene sequence: CDR1 SGHDN, CDR2 FVKESK. CDR3 residues: CAEGNGSNQPQHF. CDR3 in DNA: TGTGCCGAGGGGAACGGAAGCAATCAGCCCCAGCATTTT.

The V call is TRBV13, the J call TRBJ2-3; a weak D match, TRBD1 (6 bases). The CDR3 runs to 20 residues. Germline loops: CDR1 PRHDT, CDR2 FYEKMQ (reference sequence). Trimming shortened V by 5 bases and J by 2 bases, and 29 bases separated the two germline ends. DNA for the CDR3: TGTGCCAGCAGCCGAACAACCGGGACACCCTCCCACACACACACAGATACGCAGTATTTT. Translation: CASSRTTGTPSHTHTDTQYF.

This clone appeared a few times. This chain connects TRBV5-5 to TRBJ2-1, with a possible D match to TRBD1 (5 bases). Germline values: CDR1 SGHKS, CDR2 YYEKEE (reference sequence). The CDR3 is made up of 13 amino acids. V was shortened by 3 bases and J by 4 bases, with 8 bases between the two germline ends. The CDR3 sequence is CASSWGLYNEQFF. DNA for the CDR3: TGTGCCAGCAGCTGGGGCCTATACAATGAGCAGTTCTTC.

Here the CDR3 reads CAISGPQRTEAFF. The CDR3 coding sequence is TGTGCCATCAGTGGACCCCAAAGGACTGAAGCTTTCTTT. The chain carries TRBV10-3 and TRBJ1-1; D is unclear. V shed 4 bases and J shed 5 bases, with 11 bases lying between them. The CDR3 runs to 13 residues. The germline gives CDR1 ENHRY, CDR2 SYGVKD.

The V and J genes are TRBV6-4 and TRBJ2-2, with 7 bases lining up with TRBD2. The CDR3 is 14 residues long. The ends lost 6 bases at V and 3 bases at J; junction bases unmatched: 4. Looked up from germline, CDR1 is MRHNA and CDR2 is SNTAGT. CDR3: CASSFLADTGELFF. CDR3 in DNA: TGTGCCAGCAGCTTTCTAGCGGACACCGGGGAGCTGTTTTTT.

The gene calls are TRBV6-1 and TRBJ2-1; possibly TRBD1 for D (7 bases). CDR1 MNHNS and CDR2 SASEGT come from the germline V gene. The CDR3 totals 13 residues. V gave up 6 bases and J gave up 10 bases, with 16 bases separating them. The CDR3 nucleotides are TGTGCCAGCAGAGCGCAGGGGGGACGAGAGCAGTTCTTC. Amino acids: CASRAQGGREQFF.

This clone appeared once. The V and J genes are TRBV5-6 and TRBJ2-3; 11 nucleotides line up with TRBD2. The CDR3 consists of 16 residues. V lost 0 bases to trimming and J lost 5 bases; unmatched junction nucleotides: 5. CDR1 and CDR2 from the germline V gene are SGHDT and YYEEEE. The CDR3 reads CASSLVLLAGVDTQYF. CDR3 DNA sequence: TGTGCCAGCAGCTTGGTCCTACTAGCGGGAGTAGATACGCAGTATTTT.

V gene TRBV2 combines with J gene TRBJ2-5; D is possibly TRBD1 (5 bases). This CDR3 region has 15 residues. Germline V CDR1 and CDR2: SNHLY, FYNNEI. V lost 6 bases and J 5 bases, leaving 19 bases between the germline ends. CDR3 DNA: TGTGCCAGCAGAGACAAGGGCAGGGTGGGGGAGACCCAGTACTTC. This sequence encodes CASRDKGRVGETQYF.

In its sample, this clone was seen a few times. The gene calls are TRBV2 and TRBJ2-5; 13 bases are a match to TRBD2. The CDR3 has 15 residues. The trim removed 6 bases at V and 5 bases at J, leaving 6 bases unmatched. Germline loops: CDR1 SNHLY, CDR2 FYNNEI. DNA of the CDR3: TGTGCCAGCAGCGAGGGACTAGCGGGGTCGGAGACCCAGTACTTC. This codes for CASSEGLAGSETQYF.

V usage is TRBV19 and J usage is TRBJ2-2; a weak D match, TRBD2 (5 bases). V dropped 8 bases and J dropped 4 bases, with 23 bases sitting between them. The CDR3 spans 17 residues. Germline V gene data show CDR1 as LNHDA and CDR2 as SQIVND (reference sequence). CDR3 protein: CASEMRAWERVTGELFF. The CDR3 coding sequence is TGTGCCAGTGAAATGAGGGCGTGGGAGAGGGTCACCGGGGAGCTGTTTTTT. Full variable domain (missing parts from reference TRBV19 and TRBJ2-2): DGGITQSPKYLFRKEGQNVTLSCEQNLNHDAMYWYRQDPGQGLRLIYYSQIVNDFQKGDIAEGYSVSREKKESFPLTVTSAQKNPTAFYLCASEMRAWERVTGELFFGEGSRLTVL.

The chain links TRBV27 to TRBJ1-5; D unresolved. Trimming shortened V by 0 bases and J by 7 bases, and 16 bases separated the two germline ends. The germline CDR1 and CDR2 sequences are MNHEY and SMNVEV (reference sequence). The CDR3 length is 16 residues. CDR3 in DNA: TGTGCCAGCAGTTTATCTGTCGGGTTCGAGGGCCAGCCCCAGCATTTT. Its protein is CASSLSVGFEGQPQHF.

This rearrangement joins TRBV7-8 to TRBJ2-7; weak D call: TRBD2 (6 bases). V was pared by 4 bases and J by 0 bases, with 13 bases between. Germline lookup yields CDR1 SGHVS and CDR2 FQNEAQ. The CDR3 runs 15 residues. For the CDR3, the DNA is TGTGCCAGCAGCTCCCCCATGGGGGGCTCCTACGAGCAGTACTTC. Its protein is CASSSPMGGSYEQYF.

This clone showed up just a few times. The V call is TRBV28, the J call TRBJ2-6; a weak D match, TRBD1 (7 bases). V was pared by 9 bases and J by 0 bases, with 21 bases between. The length of the CDR3 is 18 residues. Germline values: CDR1 MDHEN, CDR2 SYDVKM. CDR3 in amino acids: CASASRGTAYSGANVLTF. CDR3 DNA: TGTGCCAGTGCCTCCCGGGGGACAGCGTACTCTGGGGCCAACGTCCTGACTTTC.

This clone occurred a few times. CDR3 DNA sequence: TGTGCCATCAGGAGCACAGATACGCAGTATTTT. Its protein product is CAIRSTDTQYF. The chain recombines TRBV10-3 with TRBJ2-3; D is ambiguous. The CDR3 covers 11 residues. The V end lost 6 bases, the J end lost 0 bases, and 1 base lay between the germline ends. Looked up from germline, CDR1 is ENHRY and CDR2 is SYGVKD.

V gene TRBV7-3 combines with J gene TRBJ2-1; weak D call: TRBD2 (6 bases). The length of the CDR3 is 15 residues. V dropped 6 bases and J dropped 6 bases, with 18 bases sitting between them. The germline gives CDR1 SGHTA, CDR2 FQGTGA. The CDR3 coding sequence is TGTGCCAGCAGTAGCGGCGGGGCCCTGGGCAATGAGCAGTTCTTC. It encodes CASSSGGALGNEQFF.